This TCR beta chain was found in a study of shared clonotypes between healthy human individuals. The germline gives CDR1 MDHEN, CDR2 SYDVKM. V lost 4 bases to trimming and J lost 3 bases, with 8 bases between them. The length of the CDR3 is 13 residues. Method: immunoSEQ multiplex PCR; TCRdb's copy keeps in-frame clones and lacks some. The sample yields just over 2,000,000 clones, 95% seen once. The specimen sequenced was naive CD4+ T cells sorted from blood. Indicated subset: CD45RA+ positively selected. This rearrangement joins TRBV28 to TRBJ2-3, with D perhaps TRBD1 (5 bases). This sequence was found in a man aged 18 to 30 in good health. The CDR3: CASSSTATDTQYF. As DNA, the CDR3 is TGTGCCAGCAGTTCGACAGCTACAGATACGCAGTATTTT. Full variable domain (outside the CDR3, taken from reference TRBV28 and TRBJ2-3): DVKVTQSSRYLVKRTGEKVFLECVQDMDHENMFWYRQDPGLGLRLIYFSYDVKMKEKGDIPEGYSVSREKKERFSLILESASTNQTSMYLCASSSTATDTQYFGPGTRLTVL.